These 3 T cell receptor beta chains came from one sample sequenced in a study of blood T cells in healthy people across ages. The second PCR ran about 6 to 11 cycles with a sample-barcoded 5' primer and J-beta primers. TCRdb independently ran MiXCR on the 5' RACE reads; one entry per CDR3 protein. The sample carries almost 1 million distinct CDR3 sequences, just over 50% recorded once. What was sequenced was blood. These receptors all come from a woman aged 60 to 75 in good health.

In this sample, this clonotype turned up many times. The V call is TRBV20-1, the J call TRBJ2-3; D not certain. Looked up from germline, CDR1 is DFQATT and CDR2 is SNEGSKA (reference sequence). The V end was cut by 3 bases, the J end by 4 bases, with 8 bases between. The CDR3 has 12 residues. The CDR3 region is CSASSRSDTQYF. In nucleotides, the CDR3 is TGCAGTGCTAGTAGCAGGTCAGATACGCAGTATTTT.

This chain joins TRBV29-1 and TRBJ1-6, with D perhaps matching TRBD1 (5 bases). V was shortened by 6 bases and J by 7 bases, with 13 bases between the two germline ends. The CDR3 covers 13 residues. CDR1 and CDR2 (germline): SQVTM, ANQGSEA. The CDR3 DNA is TGCAGCGTGCGGAGGGGCCTCAATTCACCCCTCCACTTT. Its translation: CSVRRGLNSPLHF.

This clonotype was counted once. V and J are TRBV9 and TRBJ2-1; 11 positions agree with TRBD2. The CDR3 length is 17 residues. Germline CDR1 SGDLS, CDR2 YYNGEE. Trimming at V came to 0 bases and at J to 1 base, leaving 3 bases not matched to a gene. In nucleotides, the CDR3 is TGTGCCAGCAGCGTAGGTCTAGCGGGAGGATCCTACAATGAGCAGTTCTTC. The encoded protein is CASSVGLAGGSYNEQFF. Together with reference TRBV9 and TRBJ2-1, the CDR3 gives the full variable domain: DSGVTQTPKHLITATGQRVTLRCSPRSGDLSVYWYQQSLDQGLQFLIQYYNGEERAKGNILERFSAQQFPDLHSELNLSSLELGDSALYFCASSVGLAGGSYNEQFFGPGTRLTVL.